The present T cell receptor (beta chain) was sequenced within a study of human T cells and chemical hapten exposure. Study as a whole: Each patient's scalp received weekly diphenylcyclopropenone throughout the roughly 24-week study. The patch tests put 0.01% DPC on the skin of the upper back and were read 6 days later.

The germline V gene encodes CDR1 MNHEY and CDR2 SVGEGT. V was shortened by 4 bases and J by 2 bases, with 12 bases between the two germline ends. The CDR3 runs 15 residues. Time point denoted: patch test 1, 2 weeks after DPC sensitization. Treatment meaning: therapeutic diphenylcyclopropenone sensitization with weekly scalp DPC. What the library attached to individual cDNA molecules were unique molecular identifiers. In TCRdb, the RACE reads were re-called with MiXCR into one record per CDR3 protein. The data hold 80,000 to 100,000 distinct CDR3 sequences, with 9.5% to 15% observed a single time. This clonotype has ten or more counts.

The rearrangement uses TRBV6-2 or TRBV6-3 and TRBJ1-5; no firm D call. Sample: whole blood, taken in connection with sensitization to the hapten diphenylcyclopropenone (DPC). This TCR came from a woman aged 40 to 50 with alopecia areata. Some clones in this sample may be carry-over from other donors' samples. This chain's CDR3 is CASSSADLGNQPQHF. CDR3 nucleotide sequence: TGTGCCAGCAGTTCCGCTGACTTGGGCAATCAGCCCCAGCATTTT.